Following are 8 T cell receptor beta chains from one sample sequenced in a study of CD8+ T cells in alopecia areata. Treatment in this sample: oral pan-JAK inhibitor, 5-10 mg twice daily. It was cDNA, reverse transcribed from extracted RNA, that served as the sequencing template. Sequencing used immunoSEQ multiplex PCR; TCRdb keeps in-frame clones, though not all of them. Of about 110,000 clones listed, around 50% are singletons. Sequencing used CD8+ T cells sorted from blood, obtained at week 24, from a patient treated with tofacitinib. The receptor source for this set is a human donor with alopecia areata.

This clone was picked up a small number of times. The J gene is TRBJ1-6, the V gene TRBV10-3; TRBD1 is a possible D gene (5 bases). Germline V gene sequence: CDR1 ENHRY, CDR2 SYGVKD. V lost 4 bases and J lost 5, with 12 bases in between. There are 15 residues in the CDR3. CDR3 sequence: CAISGRTTDNSPLHF. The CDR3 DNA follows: TGTGCCATCAGTGGCAGGACAACGGATAATTCACCCCTCCACTTT.

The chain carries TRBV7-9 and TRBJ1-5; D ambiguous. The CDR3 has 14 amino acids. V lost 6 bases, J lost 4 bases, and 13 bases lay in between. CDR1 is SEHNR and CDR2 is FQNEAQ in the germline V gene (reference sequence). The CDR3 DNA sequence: TGTGCCAGCAGTATATCAGGAATTAATCAGCCCCAGCATTTT. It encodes CASSISGINQPQHF.

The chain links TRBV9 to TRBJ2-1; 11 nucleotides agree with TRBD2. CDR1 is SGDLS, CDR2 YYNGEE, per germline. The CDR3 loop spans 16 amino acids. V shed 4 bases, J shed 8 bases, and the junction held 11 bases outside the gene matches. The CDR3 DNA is TGTGCCAGCAGCCCGAGACTAGCGGGGTTACTGGATGAGCAGTTCTTC. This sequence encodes CASSPRLAGLLDEQFF.

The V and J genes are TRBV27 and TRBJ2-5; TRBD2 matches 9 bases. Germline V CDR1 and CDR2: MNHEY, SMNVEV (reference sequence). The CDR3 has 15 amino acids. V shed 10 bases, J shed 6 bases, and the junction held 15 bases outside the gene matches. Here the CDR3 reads CATRRGGGARKTQYF. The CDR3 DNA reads TGTGCCACCCGAAGGGGCGGGGGGGCCCGAAAGACCCAGTACTTC.

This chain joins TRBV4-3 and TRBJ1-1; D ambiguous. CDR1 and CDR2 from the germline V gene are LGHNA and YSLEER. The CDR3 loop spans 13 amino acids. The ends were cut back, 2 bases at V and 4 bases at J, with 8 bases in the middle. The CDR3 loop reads CASSQPGFTEAFF. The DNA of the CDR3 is TGCGCCAGCAGCCAACCGGGCTTCACTGAAGCTTTCTTT.

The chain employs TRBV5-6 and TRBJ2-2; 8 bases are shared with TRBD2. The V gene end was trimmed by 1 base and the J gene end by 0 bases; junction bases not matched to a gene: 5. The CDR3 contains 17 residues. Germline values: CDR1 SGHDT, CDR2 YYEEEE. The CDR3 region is CASSLSGGVPNTGELFF. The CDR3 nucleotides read TGTGCCAGCAGCTTGAGCGGGGGAGTACCGAACACCGGGGAGCTGTTTTTT.

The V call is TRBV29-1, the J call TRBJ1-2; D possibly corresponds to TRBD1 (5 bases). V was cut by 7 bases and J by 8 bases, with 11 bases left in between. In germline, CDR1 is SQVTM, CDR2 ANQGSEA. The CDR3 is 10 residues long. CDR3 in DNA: TGCAGCGCCGGGGGAGACGGCTACACCTTC. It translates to CSAGGDGYTF.

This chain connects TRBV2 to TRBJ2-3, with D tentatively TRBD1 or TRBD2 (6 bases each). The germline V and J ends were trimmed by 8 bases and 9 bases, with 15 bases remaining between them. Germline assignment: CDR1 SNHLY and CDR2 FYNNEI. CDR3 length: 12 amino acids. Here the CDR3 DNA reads TGTGCCAGCGAGGGGGGAGGTGTCACGCAGTATTTT. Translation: CASEGGGVTQYF.